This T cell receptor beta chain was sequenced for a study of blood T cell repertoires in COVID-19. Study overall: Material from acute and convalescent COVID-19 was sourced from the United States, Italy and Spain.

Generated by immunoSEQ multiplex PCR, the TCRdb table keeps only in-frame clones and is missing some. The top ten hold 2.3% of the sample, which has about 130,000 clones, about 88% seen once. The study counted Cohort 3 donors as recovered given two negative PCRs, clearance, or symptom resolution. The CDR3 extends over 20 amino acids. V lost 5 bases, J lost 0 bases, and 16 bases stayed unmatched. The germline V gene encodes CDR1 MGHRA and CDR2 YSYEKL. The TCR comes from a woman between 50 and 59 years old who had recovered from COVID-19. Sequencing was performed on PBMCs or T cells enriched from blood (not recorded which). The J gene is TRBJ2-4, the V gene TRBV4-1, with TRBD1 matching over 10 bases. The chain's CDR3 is CASSTDRGPILGLAKNIQYF. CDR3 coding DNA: TGCGCCAGCAGCACTGACAGGGGGCCCATCTTGGGACTAGCCAAAAACATTCAGTACTTC.